Below, 16 T cell receptor beta chains from the same sample are listed, as sequenced in a study of blood T cell repertoires in COVID-19. The data were produced by immunoSEQ multiplex PCR, yet TCRdb's version contains in-frame clones alone and is incomplete. The sample shows approximately 220,000 clones, more than 75% of them seen only once. Input material: peripheral blood. The receptors were sampled from a man aged 45-60 years who had recovered from COVID-19.

V is TRBV19 and J is TRBJ2-3, with 8 bases aligning to TRBD2. This CDR3 region has 16 residues. The V gene's germline CDR1 is LNHDA and CDR2 SQIVND (reference sequence). V lost 2 bases, J lost 2 bases, and 6 bases stayed unmatched. CDR3 coding DNA: TGTGCCAGTAGTATACAGGGACTAGGGGCCACAGATACGCAGTATTTT. Amino acid sequence: CASSIQGLGATDTQYF.

The chain employs TRBV20-1 and TRBJ1-1; maybe TRBD1 (5 bases). Looked up from germline, CDR1 is DFQATT and CDR2 is SNEGSKA (reference sequence). The CDR3 extends over 11 amino acids. For the CDR3, the DNA is TGCAGGCCATTCGGGGGAACTGAAGCTTTCTTT. This translates into CRPFGGTEAFF.

V is TRBV5-4 and J is TRBJ2-7; 9 bases map to TRBD1. There are 14 residues in the CDR3. Per germline, CDR1 SGHNT and CDR2 YYREEE (reference sequence). Trimming removed 4 bases from V and 7 bases from J; junction bases left unmatched: 9. The CDR3 DNA reads TGTGCCAGCAGCCCATCGGGACAGGGCTGGGAGCAGTACTTC. Its protein is CASSPSGQGWEQYF.

The rearrangement joins TRBV7-9 to TRBJ1-6, with TRBD1 matching over 8 bases. CDR1 is SEHNR, CDR2 FQNEAQ, per germline (reference sequence). The CDR3 runs to 15 residues. V lost 2 bases and J lost 9; bases outside the gene matches: 6. The CDR3 is CASSLLGQGGSPLHF. The CDR3 DNA reads as TGTGCCAGCAGCTTATTAGGACAGGGCGGTTCACCCCTCCACTTT.

V and J are TRBV5-1 and TRBJ2-7; 10 bases match TRBD1. CDR3 length: 16 amino acids. From germline, CDR1 is SGHRS and CDR2 YFSETQ. The V and J ends lost 0 bases and 4 bases, in that order; junction bases with no gene match: 7. CDR3 amino acids: CASSLVPGQGHYEQYF. The CDR3 DNA reads as TGCGCCAGCAGCTTGGTCCCGGGACAGGGGCATTACGAGCAGTACTTC.

The chain employs TRBV6-1 and TRBJ2-7; weak D call: TRBD2 (5 bases). CDR3 length equals 13 residues. In germline, CDR1 is MNHNS, CDR2 SASEGT. Trimming removed 2 bases from V and 0 bases from J, with 5 bases in between. The CDR3 loop reads CASSERDSYEQYF. For the CDR3, the DNA is TGTGCCAGCAGTGAACGGGACTCCTACGAGCAGTACTTC.

This clone turned up a few times. The chain employs TRBV27 and TRBJ1-5, with D maybe TRBD1 (5 bases). The V end lost 5 bases, the J end lost 4 bases, and 24 bases lay between the germline ends. The V gene's germline CDR1 is MNHEY and CDR2 SMNVEV (reference sequence). The CDR3 runs 18 residues. CDR3 amino acids: CASSTSGSKLGPNQPQHF. CDR3 nucleotide sequence: TGTGCCAGCAGTACATCGGGCTCTAAACTGGGGCCAAATCAGCCCCAGCATTTT.

The rearrangement joins TRBV27 to TRBJ1-2, with 7 nucleotides matching TRBD1. The CDR3 is made up of 13 amino acids. Trimming removed 5 bases from V and 8 bases from J; junction bases left unmatched: 8. The germline gives CDR1 MNHEY, CDR2 SMNVEV (reference sequence). CDR3 residues: CASSETGLGGYTF. CDR3 coding DNA: TGTGCCAGCAGTGAGACAGGGTTGGGCGGCTACACCTTC.

The chain uses TRBV27 and TRBJ2-7; 7 bases are a match to TRBD2. The CDR3 totals 11 residues. With V trimmed by 4 bases and J by 7 bases, 1 base remained unmatched. Germline V CDR1 and CDR2: MNHEY, SMNVEV (reference sequence). CDR3 amino acids: CASSWGGEQYF. The CDR3 DNA is TGTGCCAGCAGTTGGGGAGGGGAGCAGTACTTC.

V is TRBV18 and J is TRBJ1-1; D uncertain. Trimming removed 3 bases at V and 2 bases at J, with 10 bases between. CDR1 is KGHSH and CDR2 is LQKENI in the germline V gene. The length of the CDR3 is 14 residues. The CDR3 reads CASSPEIANTEAFF. The CDR3 nucleotides read TGTGCCAGCTCACCCGAGATAGCCAACACTGAAGCTTTCTTT.

This rearrangement joins TRBV11-3 to TRBJ1-1; D may be TRBD1 (6 bases). Germline CDR1 SGHNT, CDR2 YENEEA. Trimming removed 5 bases from V and 2 bases from J, with 9 bases in between. This CDR3 region has 13 residues. Written as DNA, the CDR3 is TGTGCCAGCAGCCGACAGGCTAACACTGAAGCTTTCTTT. Amino acid sequence: CASSRQANTEAFF.

V is TRBV2 and J is TRBJ2-3; 9 positions match TRBD1. This CDR3 has 14 residues. Germline V gene data show CDR1 as SNHLY and CDR2 as FYNNEI. V lost 6 bases to trimming and J lost 4 bases; unmatched junction nucleotides: 5. CDR3 protein: CASSGTGFADTQYF. The CDR3 coding sequence is TGTGCCAGCAGCGGGACAGGGTTCGCAGATACGCAGTATTTT.

The chain carries TRBV12-3 or TRBV12-4 and TRBJ1-4; TRBD1 might be the D (5 bases). The CDR3 length is 13 residues. V shed 6 bases and J shed 4 bases, with 9 bases lying between them. CDR3 DNA: TGTGCCAGCAGCGACAGTAATAATGAAAAACTGTTTTTT. Its protein is CASSDSNNEKLFF.

The chain employs TRBV27 and TRBJ1-2, with D possibly being TRBD1 (5 bases). From germline, CDR1 is MNHEY and CDR2 SMNVEV (reference sequence). The CDR3 contains 13 residues. V shed 6 bases and J shed 0 bases, with 8 bases lying between them. The CDR3: CASRTGPNYGYTF. The CDR3, as DNA: TGTGCCAGCAGAACAGGCCCTAACTATGGCTACACCTTC.

The gene calls are TRBV27 and TRBJ1-1; 8 bases map to TRBD1. The V gene end was trimmed by 7 bases and the J gene end by 3 bases; junction bases not matched to a gene: 10. The CDR3 extends over 15 amino acids. Looked up from germline, CDR1 is MNHEY and CDR2 is SMNVEV (reference sequence). The CDR3 nucleotides are TGTGCCAGCAAATGGTCAGGGGGCGCGCACACTGAAGCTTTCTTT. This encodes CASKWSGGAHTEAFF.

The V gene is TRBV27, the J gene TRBJ2-7; 7 bases line up with TRBD2. Per germline, CDR1 MNHEY and CDR2 SMNVEV (reference sequence). After removal of 1 base from V and 3 bases from J, the junction contained 3 bases not matched to a gene. This CDR3 comprises 14 residues. In nucleotides, the CDR3 is TGTGCCAGCAGTTTATTGCCGGGAGGCTACGAGCAGTACTTC. Residues: CASSLLPGGYEQYF.